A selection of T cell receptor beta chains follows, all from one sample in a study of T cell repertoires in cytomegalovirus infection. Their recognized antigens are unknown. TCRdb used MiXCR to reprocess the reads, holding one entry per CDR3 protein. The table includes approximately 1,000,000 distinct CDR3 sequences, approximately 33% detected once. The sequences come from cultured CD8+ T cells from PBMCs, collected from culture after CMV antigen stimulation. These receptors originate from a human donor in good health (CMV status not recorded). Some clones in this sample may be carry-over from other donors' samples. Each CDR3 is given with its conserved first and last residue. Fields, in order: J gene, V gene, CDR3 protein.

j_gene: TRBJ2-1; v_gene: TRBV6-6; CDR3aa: CASSRPYNEQFF
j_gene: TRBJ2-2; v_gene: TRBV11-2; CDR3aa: CASSLRSGDAANTGELFF
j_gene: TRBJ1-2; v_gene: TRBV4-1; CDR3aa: CASSQVGAPGYGYTF
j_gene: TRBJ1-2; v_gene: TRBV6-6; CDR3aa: CASTLDSVKYGYTF
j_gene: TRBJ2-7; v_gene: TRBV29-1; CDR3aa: CSVDSGSTVDYEQYF
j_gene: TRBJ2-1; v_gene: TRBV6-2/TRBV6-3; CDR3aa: CASSYRLGDFHNEQFF
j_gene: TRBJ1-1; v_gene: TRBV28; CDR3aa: CASRRDSLNTEAFF
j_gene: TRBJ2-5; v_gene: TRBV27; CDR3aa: CASSLSSGSGGSKETQYF
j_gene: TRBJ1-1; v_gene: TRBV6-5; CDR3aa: CASSYSGSLLEAFF
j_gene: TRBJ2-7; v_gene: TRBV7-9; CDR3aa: CASSLTGINEQYF
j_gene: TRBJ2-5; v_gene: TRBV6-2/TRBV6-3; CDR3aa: CASIGTSGGIQETQYF
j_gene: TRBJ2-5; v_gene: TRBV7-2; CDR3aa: CASSLVAGGGRETQYF
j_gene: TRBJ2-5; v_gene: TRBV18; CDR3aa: CASSPLTSGDLETQYF
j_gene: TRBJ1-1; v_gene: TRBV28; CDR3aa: CASNGIGQEYTEAFF
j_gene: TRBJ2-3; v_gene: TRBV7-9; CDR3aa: CASTGGADTDTQYF
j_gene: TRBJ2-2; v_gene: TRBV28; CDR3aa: CASSSSGTPYTGELFF
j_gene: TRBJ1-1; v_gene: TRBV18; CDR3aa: CASSPRREEAFF
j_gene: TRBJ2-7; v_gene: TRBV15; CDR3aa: CATNNRTGPSYEQYF
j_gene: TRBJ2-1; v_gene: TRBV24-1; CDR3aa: CATSDLRGMEQFF
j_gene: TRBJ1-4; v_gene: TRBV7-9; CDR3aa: CASSRDVATNEKLFF
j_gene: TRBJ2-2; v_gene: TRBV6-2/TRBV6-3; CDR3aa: CASSPWDTGPFANTGELFF
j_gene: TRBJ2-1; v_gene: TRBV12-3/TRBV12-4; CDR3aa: CASTDQGANEQFF
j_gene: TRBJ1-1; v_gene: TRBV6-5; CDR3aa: CASSYSIMGDTEAFF
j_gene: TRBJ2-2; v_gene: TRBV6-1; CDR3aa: CASSETASGGPTNTGELFF
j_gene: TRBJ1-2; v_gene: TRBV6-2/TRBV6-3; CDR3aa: CASSYPSDGYTF
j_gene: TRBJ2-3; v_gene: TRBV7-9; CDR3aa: CVSSSPSGQTDTQYF
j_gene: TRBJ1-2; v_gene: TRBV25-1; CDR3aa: CASRTPGYGYTF
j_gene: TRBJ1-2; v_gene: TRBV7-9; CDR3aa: CASSLLNNGGGYTF
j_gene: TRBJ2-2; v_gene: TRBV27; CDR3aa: CASSPGRTTGELFF
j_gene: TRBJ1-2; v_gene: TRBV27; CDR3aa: CASSPGQVSRADGYTF
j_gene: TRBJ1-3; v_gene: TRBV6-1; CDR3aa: CASSEHSGNTIYF
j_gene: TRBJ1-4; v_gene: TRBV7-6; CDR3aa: CASSPRTEGSEKLFF
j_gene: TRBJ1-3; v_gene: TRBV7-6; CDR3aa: CASSPSEYRTSGNTIYF
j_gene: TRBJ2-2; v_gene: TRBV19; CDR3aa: CASNQDWNTGELFF
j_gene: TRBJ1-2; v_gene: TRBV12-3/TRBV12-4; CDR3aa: CASSLDGGHGYTF
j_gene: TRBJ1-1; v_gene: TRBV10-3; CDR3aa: CAIRTGVEFPEAFF
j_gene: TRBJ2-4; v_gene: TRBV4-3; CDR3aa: CASSHGQGIENIQYF
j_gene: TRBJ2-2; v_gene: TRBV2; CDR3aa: CASRDIANTGELFF
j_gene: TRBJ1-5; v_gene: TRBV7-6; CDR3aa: CASSLGPGAYSNQPQHF
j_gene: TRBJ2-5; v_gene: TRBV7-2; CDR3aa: CASSPRGTQYF
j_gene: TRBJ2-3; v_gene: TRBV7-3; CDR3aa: CASSSGPTYTDTQYF
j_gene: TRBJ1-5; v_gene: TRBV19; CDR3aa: CASNKIRDRNQPQHF
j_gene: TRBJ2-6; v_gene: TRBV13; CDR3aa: CASSLGETGANVLTF
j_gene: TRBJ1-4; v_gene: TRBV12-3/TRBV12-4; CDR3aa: CASRWGLQNEKLFF
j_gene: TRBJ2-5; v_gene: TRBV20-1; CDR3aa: CSAIGTSGSQETQYF
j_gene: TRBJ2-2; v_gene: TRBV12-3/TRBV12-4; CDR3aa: CASSPGTSGGENTGELFF
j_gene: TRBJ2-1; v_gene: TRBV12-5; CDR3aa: CASGYDRGLRNEQFF
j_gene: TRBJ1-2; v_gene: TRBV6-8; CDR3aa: CASSFLQGAAGGYTF
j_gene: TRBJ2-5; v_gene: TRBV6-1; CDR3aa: CASTLRSGLAGGETQYF
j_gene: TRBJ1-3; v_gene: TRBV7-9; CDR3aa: CASRAPLSGNTIYF
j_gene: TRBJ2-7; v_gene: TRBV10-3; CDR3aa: CAISESNGYEQYF
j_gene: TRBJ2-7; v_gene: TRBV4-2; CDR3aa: CASSQGSLSSYEQYF
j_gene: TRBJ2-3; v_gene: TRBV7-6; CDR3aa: CASSFPTSGGAFSTDTQYF
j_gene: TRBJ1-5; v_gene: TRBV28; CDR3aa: CASSSRRTGGSNQPQHF
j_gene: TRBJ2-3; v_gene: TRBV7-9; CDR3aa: CASSGTTPTDTQYF
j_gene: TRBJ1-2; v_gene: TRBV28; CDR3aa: CASSPRDRASEEWIYYGYTF
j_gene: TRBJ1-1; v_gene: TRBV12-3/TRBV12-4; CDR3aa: CASSPDLGVTFF